This is a list of T cell receptor beta chains from one sample in a study of T cell repertoires in cytomegalovirus infection. No antigens are known for them. Via MiXCR, TCRdb re-called the reads, giving one row per CDR3 protein. The data contain 600,000 to 700,000 distinct CDR3 sequences, around 35% of them singletons. Source: cultured PBMCs, taken from culture after CMV antigen stimulation. The receptors originated from a human donor in good health (CMV status not recorded). Some clones in this sample may be carry-over from other donors' samples. Both conserved end residues are part of each CDR3. The D gene is left open where the match is weak. Size values are once, few and many counts, or a class for expanded clones, and some rows have none.

CDR3aa: CASRQGGGLEVTDNSPLHF; CDR3nt: TGTGCCAGCAGGCAGGGAGGGGGTCTGGAAGTAACGGATAATTCACCCCTCCACTTT; v_gene: TRBV6-2/TRBV6-3; abundance: NA; j_gene: TRBJ1-6; d_gene: NA
CDR3aa: CASRLKQQMAQYF; CDR3nt: TGTGCCAGCAGGCTCAAGCAGCAGATGGCCCAGTACTTC; v_gene: TRBV6-1; abundance: NA; j_gene: TRBJ2-5; d_gene: NA
CDR3aa: CASSLYRVDSPLHF; CDR3nt: TGTGCCAGCAGCTTATACAGGGTGGATTCACCCCTCCACTTT; v_gene: TRBV7-2; abundance: few; j_gene: TRBJ1-6; d_gene: NA
CDR3aa: CARSLEGHQVYTEAFF; CDR3nt: TGTGCCAGAAGCTTGGAGGGACACCAAGTCTACACTGAAGCTTTCTTT; v_gene: TRBV5-3; abundance: NA; j_gene: TRBJ1-1; d_gene: NA
CDR3aa: CSAGRAGVSYNEQFF; CDR3nt: TGCAGTGCTGGGCGGGCGGGAGTTTCCTACAATGAGCAGTTCTTC; v_gene: TRBV20-1; abundance: once; j_gene: TRBJ2-1; d_gene: TRBD2
CDR3aa: CASSYGTESYEQYF; CDR3nt: TGTGCCAGCAGTTATGGGACGGAGTCCTACGAGCAGTACTTC; v_gene: TRBV12-3/TRBV12-4; abundance: NA; j_gene: TRBJ2-7; d_gene: NA
CDR3aa: CASSHPIHNQPQHF; CDR3nt: TGTGCCAGCAGCCACCCCATCCACAATCAGCCCCAGCATTTT; v_gene: TRBV2; abundance: few; j_gene: TRBJ1-5; d_gene: NA
CDR3aa: CASSSPHSRGTTEQYF; CDR3nt: TGTGCCAGCAGTTCCCCACATTCGCGGGGGACTACCGAGCAGTACTTC; v_gene: TRBV28; abundance: few; j_gene: TRBJ2-7; d_gene: TRBD2
CDR3aa: CASRKRQGALSLSEQYF; CDR3nt: TGTGCCAGTAGAAAAAGACAGGGGGCGCTTTCTTTGAGCGAGCAGTACTTC; v_gene: TRBV7-2; abundance: few; j_gene: TRBJ2-7; d_gene: TRBD1
CDR3aa: CASTSALHFTDTQYF; CDR3nt: TGTGCCAGCACCTCAGCTCTACATTTCACAGATACGCAGTATTTT; v_gene: TRBV7-2; abundance: many; j_gene: TRBJ2-3; d_gene: NA
CDR3aa: CASSPSGASGYTF; CDR3nt: TGTGCCAGTAGCCCCTCCGGGGCTTCTGGCTACACCTTC; v_gene: TRBV19; abundance: once; j_gene: TRBJ1-2; d_gene: NA
CDR3aa: CASSLLQGWNTEAFF; CDR3nt: TGTGCCAGCAGCTTACTGCAGGGGTGGAACACTGAAGCTTTCTTT; v_gene: TRBV7-9; abundance: few; j_gene: TRBJ1-1; d_gene: NA
CDR3aa: CASSRSSVSNSPLHF; CDR3nt: TGTGCCAGCAGCCGCTCTAGTGTTTCTAATTCACCCCTCCACTTT; v_gene: TRBV5-6; abundance: few; j_gene: TRBJ1-6; d_gene: NA
CDR3aa: CASSLASSGGLGTQYF; CDR3nt: TGTGCCAGCAGCTTAGCGTCTAGCGGGGGGCTGGGGACCCAGTACTTC; v_gene: TRBV7-2; abundance: NA; j_gene: TRBJ2-5; d_gene: TRBD2
CDR3aa: CASSQDRGAQETQYF; CDR3nt: TGCGCCAGCAGCCAAGATCGGGGGGCACAGGAGACCCAGTACTTC; v_gene: TRBV4-1; abundance: few; j_gene: TRBJ2-5; d_gene: NA
CDR3aa: CASSLENRGRSLYGYTF; CDR3nt: TGTGCCAGCAGTTTGGAGAACAGGGGGCGATCCCTCTATGGCTACACCTTC; v_gene: TRBV12-3/TRBV12-4; abundance: few; j_gene: TRBJ1-2; d_gene: TRBD1
CDR3aa: CASSHGSDRGIEAFF; CDR3nt: TGTGCCAGCAGCCATGGATCGGACAGGGGGATTGAAGCTTTCTTT; v_gene: TRBV3-1; abundance: NA; j_gene: TRBJ1-1; d_gene: TRBD1
CDR3aa: CASSYSVGSYNEQFF; CDR3nt: TGTGCCAGCAGTTACTCGGTGGGCTCCTACAATGAGCAGTTCTTC; v_gene: TRBV6-5; abundance: few; j_gene: TRBJ2-1; d_gene: NA
CDR3aa: CASSQGAEGDTQYF; CDR3nt: TGCGCCAGCAGCCAAGGAGCGGAGGGAGATACGCAGTATTTT; v_gene: TRBV4-3; abundance: NA; j_gene: TRBJ2-3; d_gene: NA
CDR3aa: CASSTDDGTGFTEAFF; CDR3nt: TGTGCCAGTAGTACAGACGACGGGACAGGGTTCACTGAAGCTTTCTTT; v_gene: TRBV19; abundance: NA; j_gene: TRBJ1-1; d_gene: TRBD1
CDR3aa: CASTVIPGTGETEAFF; CDR3nt: TGTGCCAGCACCGTCATCCCCGGGACAGGGGAAACTGAAGCTTTCTTT; v_gene: TRBV28; abundance: NA; j_gene: TRBJ1-1; d_gene: TRBD1
CDR3aa: CASSRRRTPTYQETQYF; CDR3nt: TGTGCCAGCAGCCGCAGAAGAACACCAACCTACCAAGAGACCCAGTACTTC; v_gene: TRBV11-2; abundance: NA; j_gene: TRBJ2-5; d_gene: NA
CDR3aa: CASSISAGGPYEQYF; CDR3nt: TGTGCCAGTAGTATTTCCGCAGGGGGCCCCTACGAGCAGTACTTC; v_gene: TRBV19; abundance: few; j_gene: TRBJ2-7; d_gene: TRBD1
CDR3aa: CASSQDIRTDTQYF; CDR3nt: TGCGCCAGCAGCCAAGATATCCGCACAGATACGCAGTATTTT; v_gene: TRBV4-1; abundance: NA; j_gene: TRBJ2-3; d_gene: NA
CDR3aa: CASSSTPGLAGVYEQYF; CDR3nt: TGTGCCAGCAGCTCGACGCCGGGACTAGCGGGAGTTTACGAGCAGTACTTC; v_gene: TRBV7-9; abundance: NA; j_gene: TRBJ2-7; d_gene: TRBD2
CDR3aa: CASSLSGAPGNTEAFF; CDR3nt: TGTGCCAGCAGTTTATCGGGGGCGCCCGGAAACACTGAAGCTTTCTTT; v_gene: TRBV12-3/TRBV12-4; abundance: few; j_gene: TRBJ1-1; d_gene: NA
CDR3aa: CASSPQGGVGTEAFF; CDR3nt: TGTGCCAGCAGCCCTCAGGGGGGGGTAGGCACTGAAGCTTTCTTT; v_gene: TRBV7-8; abundance: many; j_gene: TRBJ1-1; d_gene: TRBD1
CDR3aa: CASSQDTSSRVWGNTIYF; CDR3nt: TGTGCCAGCAGCCAAGATACTTCGAGCAGGGTGTGGGGAAACACCATATATTTT; v_gene: TRBV14; abundance: NA; j_gene: TRBJ1-3; d_gene: NA
CDR3aa: CASSLVEAVYGYTF; CDR3nt: TGTGCCAGCAGCTTAGTTGAGGCAGTATACGGCTACACCTTC; v_gene: TRBV7-9; abundance: few; j_gene: TRBJ1-2; d_gene: NA